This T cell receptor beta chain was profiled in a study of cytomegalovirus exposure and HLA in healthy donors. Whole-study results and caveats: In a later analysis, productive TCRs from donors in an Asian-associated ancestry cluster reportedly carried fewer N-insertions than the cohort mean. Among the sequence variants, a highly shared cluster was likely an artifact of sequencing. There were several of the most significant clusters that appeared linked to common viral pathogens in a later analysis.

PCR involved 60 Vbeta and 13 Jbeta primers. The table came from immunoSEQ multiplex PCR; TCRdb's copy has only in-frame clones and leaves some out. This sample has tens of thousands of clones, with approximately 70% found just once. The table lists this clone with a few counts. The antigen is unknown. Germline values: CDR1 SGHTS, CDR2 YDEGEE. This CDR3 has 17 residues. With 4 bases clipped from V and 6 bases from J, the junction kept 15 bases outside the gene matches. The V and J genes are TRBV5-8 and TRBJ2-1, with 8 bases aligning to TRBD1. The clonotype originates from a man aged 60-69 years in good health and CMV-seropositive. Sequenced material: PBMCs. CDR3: CASSLGRTGISPNEQFF. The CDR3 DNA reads TGTGCCAGCAGCCTTGGCAGGACAGGGATCTCCCCCAATGAGCAGTTCTTC.